These 28 T cell receptor beta chains came from one sample sequenced in a study of tumor-infiltrating lymphocytes in primary liver carcinoma. Between roughly 17 and 30 mg of unsorted bulk tissue served as the source from which RNA and DNA were co-extracted. A primer in the constant region served to generate TCR beta cDNA from 450 to 600 ng of total RNA. Libraries of TCR beta came from three nested multiplex PCR rounds with slightly modified ARM-PCR. PCR rounds one and two used TRBV1-TRBV30 forward primers with a C-beta reverse primer for around 9 cycles each. One entry per CDR3 protein results from TCRdb running MiXCR on the multiplex PCR reads. The sample contains under 130,000 distinct CDR3 sequences, about four fifths of which appear only once. Specimen: liver tumor tissue from sampling region 3. The sample's subset: tumor region T3, left-lateral pole. The receptors were sampled from a man in his forties or fifties with primary liver carcinoma and hepatitis B virus infection.

With respect to this clonotype: An end of the junction does not agree with germline; a read error may underlie this. The chain employs TRBV29-1 and TRBJ1-2; D may be TRBD1 (6 bases). From germline, CDR1 is SQVTM and CDR2 ANQGSEA. This CDR3 spans 13 amino acids. The CDR3 nucleotides read TGCAACGTTTTCGGACAGACTAACTATGGCTACACTTTC. Its protein is CNVFGQTNYGYTF. The full variable domain, rest sourced from reference TRBV29-1 and TRBJ1-2, is SAVISQKPSRDICQRGTSLTIQCQVDSQVTMMFWYRQQPGQSLTLIATANQGSEATYESGFVIDKFPISRPNLTFSTLTVSNMSPEDSSIYLCNVFGQTNYGYTFGSGTRLTVV.

Notes on this clonotype: Germline is not matched at one junction end, which may reflect a read error. CDR3 sequence: CAISVSSGPGGSEAFF. The CDR3 DNA sequence: TGTGCCATCAGTGTTTCCTCCGGGCCCGGGGGATCTGAAGCTTTCTTT. The chain combines TRBV24-1 with TRBJ1-1; maybe TRBD1 (5 bases). This CDR3 region has 16 residues. From germline, CDR1 is KGHDR and CDR2 SFDVKD.

With regard to this clonotype: An end of the junction differs from the germline gene, which may be a read error. J is TRBJ1-2 and V is TRBV29-1; D call uncertain. Germline V CDR1 and CDR2: SQVTM, ANQGSEA. The CDR3 is 12 amino acids. CDR3 nucleotides: TGCAGCGTTGACGACGGAAACTATGGCTACACATTC. This encodes CSVDDGNYGYTF.

This chain links TRBV29-1 with TRBJ2-3, with D unclear. The V gene lost 7 bases and the J gene lost 4 bases, with 18 bases spanning the gap. CDR3 length equals 14 residues. Germline CDR1 is SQVTM and CDR2 is ANQGSEA. As DNA, the CDR3 is TGCAGCGCTGAGGATAACGGCAGTGCAGATACGCAGTATTTT. Protein sequence: CSAEDNGSADTQYF.

In regard to this clonotype: A much larger clone sits a single nucleotide away, making a read error possible. This rearrangement joins TRBV21-1 to TRBJ2-3; the table's D call, TRBD2, was not checked against the DNA. TRBV21-1 is termed a pseudogene. There are 18 residues in the CDR3. The CDR3 loop is CASSTQPEWEGGTDTQYF. CDR3 nucleotide sequence: TGTGCCAGCAGCACCCAACCCGAGTGGGAGGGAGGCACAGATACGCAGTATTTT.

Concerning this clonotype: The junction and the germline gene differ at one end; a read error may be behind it. The chain couples TRBV7-8 to TRBJ2-1; D may be TRBD1 or TRBD2 (5 bases each). Germline-derived CDR1 and CDR2 are SGHVS and FQNEAQ. CDR3 length equals 17 residues. This CDR3 reads CASNLGWGGAAGDERFF. The CDR3, as DNA: TGTGCCAGCAACTTAGGGTGGGGCGGAGCTGCGGGCGATGAGCGGTTCTTC.

V is TRBV6-5 and J is TRBJ2-7, with 8 nucleotides matching TRBD2. CDR3 length equals 17 residues. Germline V gives CDR1 MNHEY, CDR2 SVGAGI. V was pared by 0 bases and J by 10 bases, with 17 bases of the junction left unmatched. Here the CDR3 DNA reads TGTGCCAGCAGTTACTCCGGGACTAGTGGGAGAGGGAATGAACAGTACTTC. Amino acid sequence: CASSYSGTSGRGNEQYF.

As for this clonotype: One end of the junction fails to match germline, which may point to a read error. This chain connects TRBV6-5 to TRBJ2-2, with 14 bases matching TRBD2. Germline V lookup: CDR1 MNHEY, CDR2 SVGAGI. The CDR3 is 18 residues long. Here the CDR3 reads CASISILGTSGRGGELFF. DNA of the CDR3: TGTGCTAGCATATCGATTCTCGGGACTAGCGGGAGAGGTGGGGAGCTGTTTTTT.

Comment on this clonotype: One end of the junction does not line up with germline, which may come from a read error. V gene TRBV24-1 combines with J gene TRBJ2-3; D gene uncertain. This CDR3 comprises 14 residues. Germline CDR1 KGHDR, CDR2 SFDVKD. CDR3 region: CATSDPTGTDTKYF. The CDR3 region has the DNA TGTGCCACCAGTGATCCTACCGGCACAGATACGAAGTATTTT.

In its sample, this clonotype was seen many times. The V call is TRBV7-9, the J call TRBJ2-1, with unresolved D. Deletions cut 2 bases from V and 8 bases from J, with 13 bases between. This CDR3 contains 14 residues. The germline V gene encodes CDR1 SEHNR and CDR2 FQNEAQ (reference sequence). In nucleotides, the CDR3 is TGTGCCAGCAGCTTACCGCCACGGTTCGATGAGCAGTTCTTC. This codes for CASSLPPRFDEQFF. The full variable domain, with the rest looked up from reference TRBV7-9 and TRBJ2-1, is DTGVSQNPRHKITKRGQNVTFRCDPISEHNRLYWYRQTLGQGPEFLTYFQNEAQLEKSRLLSDRFSAERPKGSFSTLEIQRTEQGDSAMYLCASSLPPRFDEQFFGPGTRLTVL.

On this clonotype: One end of the junction fails to match germline, which may point to a read error. CDR3 in amino acids: CASSQYYWTGGYTGELFF. The CDR3 DNA is TGCGCCAGCAGCCAATATTATTGGACAGGGGGATACACCGGGGAGCTGTTTTTT. The J gene is TRBJ2-2, the V gene TRBV4-2; 10 bases are shared with TRBD1. CDR1 is LGHNA and CDR2 is YNFKEQ in the germline V gene. This CDR3 is built from 18 residues.

This clonotype was counted many times. This chain links TRBV2 with TRBJ2-2; D is possibly TRBD1 (5 bases). CDR3 size: 15 residues. V lost 6 bases and J lost 0, with 11 bases in between. Germline CDR1 SNHLY, CDR2 FYNNEI. The CDR3 spells CASSPTVSNTGELFF. CDR3 nucleotide sequence: TGTGCCAGCAGCCCGACAGTCTCGAACACCGGGGAGCTGTTTTTT.

Comment on this clonotype: Sequence at one end of the junction differs from germline and may be a read error. This sequence joins TRBV6-1 and TRBJ1-5; TRBD1 matches at 7 bases. Germline assignment: CDR1 MNHNS and CDR2 SASEGT. This CDR3 has 15 amino acids. The CDR3 DNA reads TGTTCCAGCAGGGGAATGAGGGGGCGCATTCAGCCTCAGCATTTT. This gives the protein CSSRGMRGRIQPQHF.

As regards this clonotype: The missing conserved phenylalanine or tryptophan at the end of this CDR3 makes a read error likely. J is TRBJ2-1 and V is TRBV4-2, with D possibly TRBD2 on 6 matching bases. Germline V gene lookup returns CDR1 LGHNA and CDR2 YNFKEQ. V was trimmed by 0 bases and J by 12 bases, leaving 21 bases between them. This CDR3 has 16 residues. The CDR3, as DNA: TGTGCCAGCAGCCAAGATCGTGGCGGGGCAAATAGGGTGCAGTTCCTC. This encodes CASSQDRGGANRVQFL.

As to this clonotype: This could be a read error, since a much larger clone is one nucleotide away. Here the CDR3 omits its conserved ending phenylalanine or tryptophan, so a read error is the likely source. V is TRBV30 and J is TRBJ2-7; 10 positions match TRBD1. The CDR3 runs 14 residues. Germline CDR1 and CDR2: GTSNPN and SVGIG (reference sequence). After removal of 4 bases from V and 6 bases from J, the junction contained 9 bases not matched to a gene. CDR3 nucleotides: TGTGCCTGGAATTCCCGGGACAGGGGCTCCGAGCAGTACATC. The encoded protein is CAWNSRDRGSEQYI.

Concerning this clonotype: One base away lies a much larger clone, so this may be a sequencing read error. The V and J genes are TRBV28 and TRBJ2-7, with D possibly being TRBD2 (5 bases). The CDR3 has 19 residues. The V end was cut by 6 bases, the J end by 7 bases, with 34 bases between. CDR1 MDHEN and CDR2 SYDVKM come from the germline V gene. The CDR3 loop is CASRYMGFPVLGGLGEQYF. The CDR3 DNA is TGTGCCAGCAGGTACATGGGGTTCCCGGTTTTAGGAGGTTTGGGGGAGCAGTACTTC.

As to this clonotype: Germline and junction disagree at one end, which may indicate a read error. The rearrangement links TRBV6-1 to TRBJ1-3, with D uncertain. The CDR3 loop spans 16 amino acids. The V gene's germline CDR1 is MNHNS and CDR2 SASEGT. For the CDR3, the DNA is TGTGCCAGGAGTGACGATGGGCAGACCTTCGGAAACACCATATATTTT. Protein product: CARSDDGQTFGNTIYF.

In its sample, this clonotype was seen a few times. A junction boundary mismatches the germline segment, possibly from a read error. The chain carries TRBV6-5 and TRBJ2-7; the match to TRBD2 covers 10 bases. Germline V gives CDR1 MNHEY, CDR2 SVGAGI. There are 14 residues in the CDR3. This chain's CDR3 is CVSSSSAGGGEQYF. As DNA, the CDR3 is TGTGTCAGCAGTTCTTCAGCGGGAGGGGGTGAACAGTACTTC.

The gene calls are TRBV12-3 or TRBV12-4 and TRBJ2-7; D gene ambiguous. This CDR3 comprises 15 residues. V was cut by 6 bases and J by 5 bases, with 20 bases left in between. This chain's CDR3 is CASRPEQNGSHEQYF. The CDR3 DNA is TGTGCCAGCAGACCTGAACAGAACGGGTCCCACGAGCAGTACTTC.

Turning to this clonotype: As the CDR3 is not closed by the conserved phenylalanine or tryptophan, this likely results from a read error. The chain carries TRBV7-3 and TRBJ1-4, with TRBD1 identical over 12 bases. CDR1 is SGHTA, CDR2 FQGTGA, per germline. This CDR3 contains 15 residues. DNA for the CDR3: TGTGCCAGCAGCGTTGGGACAGGGGGCAATGAGAAACTGTTTTAT. It is translated as CASSVGTGGNEKLFY.

A few counts support this clonotype. The junction departs from germline at one end; a sequencing error may be responsible. V is TRBV6-2 or TRBV6-3 and J is TRBJ2-7; D uncertain. The germline CDR1 and CDR2 sequences are MNHEY and SVGEGT. This CDR3 is 13 amino acids long. This CDR3 reads CASGYEVPYEQYF. CDR3 DNA sequence: TGTGCCAGCGGTTACGAGGTTCCCTACGAGCAGTACTTT.

Comments on this clonotype: A junction end diverges from the germline sequence, so it may reflect a read error. The chain employs TRBV4-3 and TRBJ2-1; no reliable D call. The V gene's germline CDR1 is LGHNA and CDR2 YSLEER. This CDR3 spans 16 amino acids. The CDR3 coding sequence is TGCGCCAGTAGCCGAGATCCCTACTCTGAATACAATGAGCAGTTCTTC. This codes for CASSRDPYSEYNEQFF.

Only a few counts were recorded for this clonotype. The chain links TRBV11-2 to TRBJ2-6; D is unclear. This CDR3 is built from 15 residues. Germline V gene data show CDR1 as SGHAT and CDR2 as FQNNGV. CDR3 region: CVTQRPRSGANVLTF. The CDR3 coding sequence is TGTGTCACCCAGCGTCCCCGCTCTGGGGCCAACGTCCTGACTTTC.

As concerns this clonotype: Sequence at one end of the junction differs from germline and may be a read error. The gene calls are TRBV12-3 or TRBV12-4 and TRBJ2-1; unclear D gene. The CDR3 extends over 12 amino acids. The CDR3 loop is CASSLLGNKQFF. The CDR3 nucleotides read TGTGCCAGCAGTCTCCTGGGCAATAAGCAGTTCTTT.

A note on this clonotype: Germline is not matched at one junction end, which may reflect a read error. The V call is TRBV29-1, the J call TRBJ2-7; TRBD2 is a possible D gene (7 bases). This CDR3 is 12 amino acids long. Germline V gene sequence: CDR1 SQVTM, CDR2 ANQGSEA. The CDR3 DNA reads as TGCAACGTTGGACGGGGGGCAGGGGAGCAGTACTTC. It translates to CNVGRGAGEQYF.

About this clonotype: An end of the junction does not agree with germline; a read error may underlie this. The CDR3 coding sequence is TGCGCCAGCAGCCTAGATCTCCAAGGGCAGGGGTCGTCCTATAATTCACCACTCCGCTTT. Amino acid sequence: CASSLDLQGQGSSYNSPLRF. J is TRBJ1-6 and V is TRBV4-3, with D perhaps matching TRBD1 (6 bases). The CDR3 is made up of 20 amino acids. Germline CDR1 LGHNA, CDR2 YSLEER.

In regard to this clonotype: The junction differs from germline at one of its ends, possibly a read error. V usage is TRBV11-2 and J usage is TRBJ2-7; 9 bases agree with TRBD2. The CDR3 loop spans 15 amino acids. Germline CDR1 SGHAT, CDR2 FQNNGV. The CDR3 nucleotides are TGTGTCAGCAGCTCGTTAGCGGGAGCGGGCCTCGAGCAGTACTTC. Protein: CVSSSLAGAGLEQYF.

CDR3 region: CASSSRGSGIICNEQFF. CDR3 nucleotide sequence: TGTGCCAGCAGTTCCCGCGGTAGCGGGATTATCTGCAATGAGCAGTTCTTC. The V call is TRBV11-2, the J call TRBJ2-1, with TRBD2 matching 8 bases. Unmatched junction bases numbered 16, after V lost 6 bases and J lost 6 bases. Germline lookup yields CDR1 SGHAT and CDR2 FQNNGV. CDR3 length equals 17 residues.